Listed below are T cell receptor beta chains from one sample, sequenced in a study of blood T cell repertoires in COVID-19. Libraries were prepared by immunoSEQ multiplex PCR; TCRdb keeps only in-frame clonotypes and omits some of them. The sample yields approximately 260,000 clones, just under 90% seen once. The sample taken for sequencing was peripheral blood. The receptors shown here come from a middle-aged woman with acute or convalescent COVID-19. Both conserved end residues are part of each CDR3. The D gene is left open where the match is weak. Part of the rows lack a size; the others show once, few, many or a class for expanded clones.

abundance: once; v_gene: TRBV6-5; j_gene: TRBJ1-2; d_gene: NA; CDR3aa: CASSYKGKANYGYTF; CDR3nt: TGTGCCAGCAGTTACAAGGGGAAAGCTAACTATGGCTACACCTTC
abundance: few; v_gene: TRBV10-1; j_gene: TRBJ2-2; d_gene: TRBD1; CDR3aa: CASSGPGTGNTGELFF; CDR3nt: TGCGCCAGCAGTGGACCCGGGACAGGGAACACCGGGGAGCTGTTTTTT
abundance: NA; v_gene: TRBV9; j_gene: TRBJ2-3; d_gene: NA; CDR3aa: CASSRSNTDTQYF; CDR3nt: TGTGCCAGCAGCAGATCTAACACAGATACGCAGTATTTT
abundance: NA; v_gene: TRBV6-5; j_gene: TRBJ1-1; d_gene: NA; CDR3aa: CASSSDTNTEAFF; CDR3nt: TGTGCCAGCAGTTCAGATACGAACACTGAAGCTTTCTTT
abundance: NA; v_gene: TRBV29-1; j_gene: TRBJ1-1; d_gene: TRBD1; CDR3aa: CSGTGGLDEAFF; CDR3nt: TGCAGCGGGACAGGGGGCCTTGATGAAGCTTTCTTT
abundance: NA; v_gene: TRBV11-2; j_gene: TRBJ1-2; d_gene: NA; CDR3aa: CASSLAGGNGYTF; CDR3nt: TGTGCCAGCAGCTTAGCTGGTGGCAATGGCTACACCTTC
abundance: NA; v_gene: TRBV6-6; j_gene: TRBJ1-2; d_gene: TRBD1; CDR3aa: CASSLPPDRLWDGYTF; CDR3nt: TGTGCCAGCAGTTTGCCCCCGGACAGGCTTTGGGATGGCTACACCTTC
abundance: NA; v_gene: TRBV14; j_gene: TRBJ1-5; d_gene: NA; CDR3aa: CASSRQHNQPQHF; CDR3nt: TGTGCCAGCAGCCGACAGCACAATCAGCCCCAGCATTTT
abundance: NA; v_gene: TRBV5-5; j_gene: TRBJ1-1; d_gene: TRBD1; CDR3aa: CASSLLQGVDTEAFF; CDR3nt: TGTGCCAGCAGCTTGTTACAGGGGGTCGACACTGAAGCTTTCTTT
abundance: NA; v_gene: TRBV27; j_gene: TRBJ1-1; d_gene: NA; CDR3aa: CATWSFRDEGTEAFF; CDR3nt: TGTGCCACCTGGTCATTTCGAGACGAGGGCACTGAAGCTTTCTTT
abundance: NA; v_gene: TRBV7-2; j_gene: TRBJ1-3; d_gene: NA; CDR3aa: CASSLALGSSGNTIYF; CDR3nt: TGTGCCAGCAGCTTAGCGCTGGGCAGCTCTGGAAACACCATATATTTT
abundance: NA; v_gene: TRBV7-9; j_gene: TRBJ1-4; d_gene: TRBD1; CDR3aa: CASSPEGQGVELFF; CDR3nt: TGTGCCAGCAGCCCAGAGGGGCAGGGGGTTGAACTGTTTTTT